This entry lists 8 T cell receptor beta chains sequenced from one sample in a study of blood T cell repertoires in COVID-19. Clones were sequenced by immunoSEQ multiplex PCR, and TCRdb holds only the in-frame ones, with some missing. The data contain roughly 230,000 clones, nearly 90% of them singletons. Source material: peripheral blood. These receptors originate from a woman between 35 and 50 years old who had recovered from COVID-19.

The chain uses TRBV13 and TRBJ2-3; a possible D gene is TRBD2 (6 bases). The CDR3 sequence is 18 residues long. Per the germline V gene, CDR1 is PRHDT and CDR2 is FYEKMQ (reference sequence). V was cut by 5 bases and J by 2 bases, with 23 bases left in between. CDR3 nucleotide sequence: TGTGCCAGCAGCCTCCCTCAGTCCGGGACTTCCCTCACAGATACGCAGTATTTT. It encodes CASSLPQSGTSLTDTQYF.

The rearrangement uses TRBV9 and TRBJ2-3; possibly TRBD2 for D (5 bases). The CDR3 is made up of 16 amino acids. CDR1 is SGDLS, CDR2 YYNGEE, per germline. Between the trimmed V and J ends, which lost 0 bases and 0 bases, there was a span of 11 bases. The CDR3 loop is CASSVDPAASTDTQYF. The DNA of the CDR3 is TGTGCCAGCAGCGTAGACCCAGCGGCTAGCACAGATACGCAGTATTTT.

The chain recombines TRBV6-5 with TRBJ1-1; 8 nucleotides match TRBD1. CDR1 is MNHEY and CDR2 is SVGAGI in the germline V gene. Germline trimming cut 8 bases from V and 1 base from J; bases unmatched to any gene: 0. This CDR3 region has 12 residues. CDR3 residues: CASDRGNTEAFF. The CDR3 coding sequence is TGTGCCAGCGACAGGGGGAACACTGAAGCTTTCTTT.

This chain uses TRBV29-1 with TRBJ2-7; tentative D call: TRBD2 (7 bases). Trimming pared 4 bases from V and 0 bases from J, leaving 25 bases between. Germline-derived CDR1 and CDR2 are SQVTM and ANQGSEA. The CDR3 has 18 amino acids. The CDR3 here is CSVVPIVGGAKSSYEQYF. The CDR3, as DNA: TGCAGCGTTGTCCCTATAGTAGGGGGGGCTAAGAGCTCCTACGAGCAGTACTTC.

In this sample, this clone turned up once. The chain has TRBV11-3 and TRBJ1-3, with D possibly matching TRBD1 (5 bases). The germline V gene encodes CDR1 SGHNT and CDR2 YENEEA. The CDR3 extends over 15 amino acids. Trimming took 0 bases from V and 3 from J, leaving 9 bases between them. The CDR3 region is CASSLDGTDGNTIYF. In nucleotides, the CDR3 is TGTGCCAGCAGCTTAGATGGGACTGATGGAAACACCATATATTTT.

The chain couples TRBV6-5 to TRBJ2-1; TRBD2 agrees at 8 bases. The V and J ends lost 6 bases and 6 bases, in that order; junction bases with no gene match: 10. The CDR3 spans 15 residues. The germline CDR1 and CDR2 sequences are MNHEY and SVGAGI. CDR3 loop: CASRPSGGVGNEQFF. DNA for the CDR3: TGTGCCAGCAGACCCAGCGGGGGAGTTGGCAATGAGCAGTTCTTC.

This sequence joins TRBV3-1 (or the pseudogene TRBV3-2) and TRBJ2-4; 9 bases fit TRBD1. V lost 4 bases, J lost 7 bases, and 11 bases stayed unmatched. Germline V gene data show CDR1 as LGHDT and CDR2 as YNNKEL (reference sequence). The CDR3 is made up of 16 amino acids. The DNA of the CDR3 is TGTGCCAGCAGCCCTGGAGATTGGGACAGGGCCAACATTCAGTACTTC. Its protein is CASSPGDWDRANIQYF.

The rearrangement joins TRBV28 to TRBJ2-7; D uncertain. From germline, CDR1 is MDHEN and CDR2 SYDVKM. The V and J ends lost 8 bases and 13 bases respectively, with 12 bases between them. The CDR3 covers 9 residues. The CDR3 bases are TGTGCCAGCGGAGATGGTAGCTACTTC. Translating it yields CASGDGSYF.